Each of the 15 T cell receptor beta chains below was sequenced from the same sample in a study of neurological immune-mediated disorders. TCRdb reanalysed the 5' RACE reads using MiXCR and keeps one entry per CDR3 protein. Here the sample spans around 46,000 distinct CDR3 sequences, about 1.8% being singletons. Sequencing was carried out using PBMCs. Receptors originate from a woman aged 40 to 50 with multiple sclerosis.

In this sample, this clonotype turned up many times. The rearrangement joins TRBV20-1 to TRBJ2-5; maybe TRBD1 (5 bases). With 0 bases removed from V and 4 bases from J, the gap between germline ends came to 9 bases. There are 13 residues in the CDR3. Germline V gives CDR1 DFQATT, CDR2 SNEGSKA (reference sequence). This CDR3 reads CSARETARETQYF. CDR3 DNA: TGCAGTGCTAGAGAGACAGCACGAGAGACCCAGTACTTC.

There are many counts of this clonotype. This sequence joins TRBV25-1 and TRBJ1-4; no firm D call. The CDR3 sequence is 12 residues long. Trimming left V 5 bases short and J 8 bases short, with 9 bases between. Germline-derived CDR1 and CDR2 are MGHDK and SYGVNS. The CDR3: CASSPGREKLFF. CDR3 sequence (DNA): TGTGCCAGCAGTCCTGGCCGCGAAAAACTGTTTTTT.

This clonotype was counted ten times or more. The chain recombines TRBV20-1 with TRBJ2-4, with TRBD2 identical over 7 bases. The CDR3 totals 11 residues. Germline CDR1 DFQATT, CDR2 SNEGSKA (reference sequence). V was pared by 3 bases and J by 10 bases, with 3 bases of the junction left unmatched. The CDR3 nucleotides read TGCAGTGCTAGCGGGGGAGGGATTCAGTACTTC. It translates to CSASGGGIQYF.

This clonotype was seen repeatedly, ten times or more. CDR3 coding DNA: TGTGCCAGCAGCTCGCATTGGACTAGCGGGGGGACAGATACGCAGTATTTT. Translated: CASSSHWTSGGTDTQYF. The V gene is TRBV7-3, the J gene TRBJ2-3; 14 bases map to TRBD2. J gave up 3 bases and V 4 bases, and 6 bases lay outside the gene matches. There are 17 residues in the CDR3. CDR1 SGHTA and CDR2 FQGTGA come from the germline V gene.

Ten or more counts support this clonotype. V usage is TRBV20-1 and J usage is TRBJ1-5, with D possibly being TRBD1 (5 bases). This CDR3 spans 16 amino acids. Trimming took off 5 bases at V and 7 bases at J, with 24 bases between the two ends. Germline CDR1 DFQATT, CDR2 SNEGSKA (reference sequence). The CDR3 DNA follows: TGCAGTGCTTTAAATTATGTGGGGGAATGGGAACAGCCCCAGCATTTT. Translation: CSALNYVGEWEQPQHF.

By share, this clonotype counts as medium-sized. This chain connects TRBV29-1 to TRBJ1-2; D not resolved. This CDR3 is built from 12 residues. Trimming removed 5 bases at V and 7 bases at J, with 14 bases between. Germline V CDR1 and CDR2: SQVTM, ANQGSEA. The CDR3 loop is CSVIESIAGYTF. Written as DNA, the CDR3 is TGCAGCGTTATAGAATCGATTGCTGGCTACACCTTC.

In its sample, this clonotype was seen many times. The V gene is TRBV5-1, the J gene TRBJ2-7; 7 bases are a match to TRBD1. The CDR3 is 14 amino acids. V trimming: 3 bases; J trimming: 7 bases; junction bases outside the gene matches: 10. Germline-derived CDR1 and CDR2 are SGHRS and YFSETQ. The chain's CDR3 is CASSSLDRVGEQYF. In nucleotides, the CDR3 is TGCGCCAGCAGCTCACTCGACAGGGTGGGAGAGCAGTACTTC. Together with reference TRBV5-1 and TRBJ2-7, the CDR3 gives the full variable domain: KAGVTQTPRYLIKTRGQQVTLSCSPISGHRSVSWYQQTPGQGLQFLFEYFSETQRNKGNFPGRFSGRQFSNSRSEMNVSTLELGDSALYLCASSSLDRVGEQYFGPGTRLTVT.

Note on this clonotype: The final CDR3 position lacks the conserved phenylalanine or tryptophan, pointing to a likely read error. In DNA, the CDR3 is TGCAGTGCTAGTGAGCTACCGGCAGATAGTTATGGCTACACCATC. Protein product: CSASELPADSYGYTI. J is TRBJ1-2 and V is TRBV20-1; no reliable D call. V lost 3 bases, J lost 5 bases, and 19 bases lay in between. Germline CDR1 DFQATT, CDR2 SNEGSKA (reference sequence). The CDR3 is 15 residues long.

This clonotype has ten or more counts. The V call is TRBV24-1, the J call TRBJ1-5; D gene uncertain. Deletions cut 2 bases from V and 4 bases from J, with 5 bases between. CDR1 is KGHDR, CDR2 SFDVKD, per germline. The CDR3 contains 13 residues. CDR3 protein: CATSDSINQPQHF. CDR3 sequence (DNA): TGTGCCACCAGTGATTCGATAAATCAGCCCCAGCATTTT.

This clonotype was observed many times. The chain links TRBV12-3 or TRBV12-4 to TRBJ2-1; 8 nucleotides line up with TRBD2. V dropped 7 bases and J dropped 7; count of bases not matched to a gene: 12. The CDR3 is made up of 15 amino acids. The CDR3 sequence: CASNQAGAPRNEQFF. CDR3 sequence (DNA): TGTGCCAGCAACCAAGCGGGGGCCCCGAGGAATGAGCAGTTCTTC.

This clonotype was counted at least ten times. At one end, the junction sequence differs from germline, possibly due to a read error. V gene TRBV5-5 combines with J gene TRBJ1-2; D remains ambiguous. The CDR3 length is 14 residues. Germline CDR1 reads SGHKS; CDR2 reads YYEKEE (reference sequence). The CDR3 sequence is CASSLIWAVPAVNF. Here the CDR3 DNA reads TGTGCCAGCAGCTTGATCTGGGCAGTTCCCGCAGTGAACTTC. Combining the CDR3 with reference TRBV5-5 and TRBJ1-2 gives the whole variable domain DAGVTQSPTHLIKTRGQQVTLRCSPISGHKSVSWYQQVLGQGPQFIFQYYEKEERGRGNFPDRFSARQFPNYSSELNVNALLLGDSALYLCASSLIWAVPAVNFGSGTRLTVV.

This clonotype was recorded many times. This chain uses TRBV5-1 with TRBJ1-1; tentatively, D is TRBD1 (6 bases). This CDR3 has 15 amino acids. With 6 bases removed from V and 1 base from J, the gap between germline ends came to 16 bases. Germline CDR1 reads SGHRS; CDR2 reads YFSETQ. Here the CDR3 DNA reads TGCGCCAGCACCGGGGGAGGGGGACGGAACACTGAAGCTTTCTTT. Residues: CASTGGGGRNTEAFF.

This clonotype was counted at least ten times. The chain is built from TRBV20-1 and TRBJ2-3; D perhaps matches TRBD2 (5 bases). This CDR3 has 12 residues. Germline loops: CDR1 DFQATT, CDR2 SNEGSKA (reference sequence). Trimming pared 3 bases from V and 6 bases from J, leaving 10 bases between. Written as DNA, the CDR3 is TGCAGTGCTAGGTGGAGGACCGATACGCAGTATTTT. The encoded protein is CSARWRTDTQYF.

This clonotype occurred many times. In DNA, the CDR3 is TGCAGTGCCTCGGGACTCCACACCTACGAGCAGTACTTC. Protein product: CSASGLHTYEQYF. The rearrangement links TRBV20-1 to TRBJ2-7, with D possibly being TRBD2 (6 bases). CDR3 length equals 13 residues. V lost 6 bases and J lost 2, with 14 bases in between. Germline V lookup: CDR1 DFQATT, CDR2 SNEGSKA (reference sequence).

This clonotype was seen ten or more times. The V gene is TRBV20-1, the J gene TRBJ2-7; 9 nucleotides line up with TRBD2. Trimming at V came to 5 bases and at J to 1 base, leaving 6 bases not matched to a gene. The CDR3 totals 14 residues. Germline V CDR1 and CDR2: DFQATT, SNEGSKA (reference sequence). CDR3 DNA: TGCAGTGCTCCCCTAACTAGCGGGTCCTACGAGCAGTACTTC. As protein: CSAPLTSGSYEQYF.